One and the same sample provided the 18 T cell receptor beta chains below, sequenced in a study of blood T cell repertoires in COVID-19. The method was immunoSEQ multiplex PCR; TCRdb's version includes in-frame clones alone and lacks a portion of them. This sample yields nearly 110,000 clones, of which about 87% are seen a single time; 5.5% to 8% belongs to the top ten. The sequenced sample was peripheral blood. Source of these receptors: a man aged 50 or older with active or convalescent COVID-19.

CDR3 amino acids: CASSSRRTDTQYF. The CDR3 bases are TGTGCCAGCAGTTCGAGGCGCACAGATACGCAGTATTTT. The rearrangement uses TRBV28 and TRBJ2-3; no clear D gene. CDR1 MDHEN and CDR2 SYDVKM come from the germline V gene. This CDR3 has 13 amino acids. With 4 bases removed from V and 1 base from J, the gap between germline ends came to 6 bases.

The rearrangement links TRBV7-9 to TRBJ2-7; 7 bases match TRBD1. With 10 bases clipped from V and 4 bases from J, the junction kept 10 bases outside the gene matches. This CDR3 has 13 amino acids. CDR1 is SEHNR and CDR2 is FQNEAQ in the germline V gene (reference sequence). DNA for the CDR3: TGTGCCACCCAGTCAGGCAGGGGGTACGAGCAGTACTTC. Its translation: CATQSGRGYEQYF.

The V gene is TRBV6-5, the J gene TRBJ1-2; no clear D gene. This CDR3 is built from 15 residues. Germline assignment: CDR1 MNHEY and CDR2 SVGAGI. The V and J ends lost 0 bases and 2 bases respectively, with 10 bases between them. This CDR3 reads CASSYSPGNNYGYTF. CDR3 sequence (DNA): TGTGCCAGCAGTTACTCACCCGGGAACAACTATGGCTACACCTTC.

This clone was seen only once. The chain has TRBV19 and TRBJ1-4, with 8 bases identical to TRBD1. J was trimmed by 7 bases and V by 9 bases; bases with no gene match: 13. Germline assignment: CDR1 LNHDA and CDR2 SQIVND (reference sequence). This CDR3 region has 15 residues. In DNA form, the CDR3 reads TGTGCCAGCTGGGATACAGGGGGGACGAGTGAAAAACTGTTTTTT. Protein: CASWDTGGTSEKLFF.

In its sample, this clone was seen once. The chain recombines TRBV6-5 with TRBJ1-4; D possibly corresponds to TRBD1 (6 bases). From germline, CDR1 is MNHEY and CDR2 SVGAGI. The CDR3 extends over 15 amino acids. Trimming took off 5 bases at V and 4 bases at J, with 14 bases between the two ends. The CDR3 loop reads CASSSLGADNEKLFF. Here the CDR3 DNA reads TGTGCCAGCAGTAGCTTGGGGGCTGATAATGAAAAACTGTTTTTT.

The rearrangement joins TRBV6-2 or TRBV6-3 to TRBJ1-1, with D possibly being TRBD1 (6 bases). Trimming stripped 2 bases from V and 3 bases from J, with 16 bases between. CDR1 is MNHEY, CDR2 SVGEGT, per germline. The CDR3 sequence is 16 residues long. The CDR3 loop reads CASSYGPGGRYTEAFF. The CDR3 DNA sequence: TGTGCCAGCAGTTACGGGCCGGGGGGGCGATACACTGAAGCTTTCTTT.

The chain carries TRBV7-9 and TRBJ1-4; 9 bases align to TRBD1. This CDR3 is built from 14 residues. CDR1 and CDR2 from the germline V gene are SEHNR and FQNEAQ (reference sequence). V trimming: 5 bases; J trimming: 7 bases; junction bases outside the gene matches: 5. CDR3 sequence: CASSQGTGSEKLFF. CDR3 nucleotides: TGTGCCAGCAGCCAAGGGACAGGGTCTGAAAAACTGTTTTTT.

This clone showed up just a few times. This chain links TRBV6-5 with TRBJ1-6, with TRBD1 matching 9 bases. The V gene's germline CDR1 is MNHEY and CDR2 SVGAGI. CDR3 length equals 15 residues. Trimming cost V 5 bases and J 10 bases; bases outside gene matches: 9. CDR3 amino acids: CASSQTGGRESPLHF. The CDR3 DNA sequence: TGTGCCAGCAGTCAGACAGGGGGTAGGGAGTCACCCCTCCACTTT.

The chain links TRBV5-4 to TRBJ2-6; D is possibly TRBD2 (6 bases). Trimming left V 1 base short and J 8 bases short, with 10 bases between. Per germline, CDR1 SGHNT and CDR2 YYREEE (reference sequence). The CDR3 spans 14 residues. CDR3 protein: CASSLPGGTNVLTF. Written as DNA, the CDR3 is TGTGCCAGCAGCTTGCCTGGGGGGACCAACGTCCTGACTTTC. Full variable domain (missing parts from reference TRBV5-4 and TRBJ2-6): ETGVTQSPTHLIKTRGQQVTLRCSSQSGHNTVSWYQQALGQGPQFIFQYYREEENGRGNFPPRFSGLQFPNYSSELNVNALELDDSALYLCASSLPGGTNVLTFGAGSRLTVL.

This clone was detected only once. The chain uses TRBV7-9 and TRBJ1-3; weak D call: TRBD1 (5 bases). The CDR3 has 14 residues. The germline V gene has CDR1 SEHNR and CDR2 FQNEAQ (reference sequence). Trimming took off 5 bases at V and 3 bases at J, with 11 bases between the two ends. This CDR3 reads CASSPDIDGNTIYF. CDR3 sequence (DNA): TGTGCCAGCAGCCCGGACATTGATGGAAACACCATATATTTT.

This clone was recorded once. The V gene is TRBV19, the J gene TRBJ2-1; the match to TRBD1 covers 11 bases. This CDR3 spans 16 amino acids. V shed 5 bases, J shed 8 bases, and the junction held 11 bases outside the gene matches. Germline assignment: CDR1 LNHDA and CDR2 SQIVND (reference sequence). The CDR3 DNA follows: TGTGCCAGTAGTCCAACCCCGGGACAGGGGGACGATGAGCAGTTCTTC. Amino acids: CASSPTPGQGDDEQFF. Drawing the rest from reference TRBV19 and TRBJ2-1, the complete variable domain is DGGITQSPKYLFRKEGQNVTLSCEQNLNHDAMYWYRQDPGQGLRLIYYSQIVNDFQKGDIAEGYSVSREKKESFPLTVTSAQKNPTAFYLCASSPTPGQGDDEQFFGPGTRLTVL.

This chain uses TRBV5-8 with TRBJ1-4, with a tentative D call TRBD1 (6 bases). Germline V gene sequence: CDR1 SGHTS, CDR2 YDEGEE. There are 14 residues in the CDR3. Trimming cost V 0 bases and J 5 bases, with 8 bases left between them. DNA for the CDR3: TGTGCCAGCAGCTTGGCGGGGGGCAATGAAAAACTGTTTTTT. Protein sequence: CASSLAGGNEKLFF.

The rearrangement links TRBV18 to TRBJ1-1, with D maybe TRBD1 (6 bases). V gave up 4 bases and J gave up 8 bases, with 11 bases separating them. In germline, CDR1 is KGHSH, CDR2 LQKENI. CDR3 length: 12 residues. CDR3 coding DNA: TGTGCCAGCTCACTCCGGGGGGCGGAAGCTTTCTTT. This encodes CASSLRGAEAFF.

The rearrangement joins TRBV5-4 to TRBJ2-7; TRBD2 matches at 9 bases. The CDR3 consists of 13 residues. Germline V gene lookup returns CDR1 SGHNT and CDR2 YYREEE (reference sequence). V trimming: 5 bases; J trimming: 5 bases; junction bases outside the gene matches: 5. CDR3 sequence reads: CASRGRLADEQYF. In DNA form, the CDR3 reads TGTGCCAGCAGGGGGCGACTAGCGGACGAGCAGTACTTC.

This clone came up once. The chain employs TRBV7-8 and TRBJ1-1; D is possibly TRBD1 (5 bases). The CDR3 runs 15 residues. V shed 5 bases and J shed 3 bases, with 16 bases lying between them. Germline V gene data show CDR1 as SGHVS and CDR2 as FQNEAQ. CDR3 amino acids: CASSDPPGEDTEAFF. The CDR3 nucleotides read TGTGCCAGCAGCGACCCCCCGGGGGAGGACACTGAAGCTTTCTTT. The full variable domain, completed using reference TRBV7-8 and TRBJ1-1, is GAGVSQSPRYKVAKRGQDVALRCDPISGHVSLFWYQQALGQGPEFLTYFQNEAQLDKSGLPSDRFFAERPEGSVSTLKIQRTQQEDSAVYLCASSDPPGEDTEAFFGQGTRLTVV.

V gene TRBV5-1 combines with J gene TRBJ2-3; D may be TRBD2 (6 bases). Germline V gives CDR1 SGHRS, CDR2 YFSETQ. The CDR3 has 14 amino acids. The germline V and J ends were trimmed by 0 bases and 7 bases, with 12 bases remaining between them. The CDR3 protein is CASSLESGVNTQYF. Written as DNA, the CDR3 is TGCGCCAGCAGCTTGGAGTCGGGGGTGAATACGCAGTATTTT.

The count of this clone is one. The CDR3 DNA reads TGTGCCAGCAGTGAGCGGGAGACTTACACCGGGGAGCTGTTTTTT. It codes for CASSERETYTGELFF. The V call is TRBV6-1, the J call TRBJ2-2; 7 nucleotides match TRBD2. The CDR3 runs 15 residues. Germline V lookup: CDR1 MNHNS, CDR2 SASEGT. Losses at the gene ends were 3 bases for V and 3 bases for J; bases not matched to a gene: 4.

The chain is built from TRBV24-1 and TRBJ1-1, with D hard to call. Trimming stripped 9 bases from V and 5 bases from J, with 15 bases between. The germline gives CDR1 KGHDR, CDR2 SFDVKD. The CDR3 totals 13 residues. In DNA form, the CDR3 reads TGTGCCACCCCCCGGGAGGTGTGGACTGAAGCTTTCTTT. Encoded protein: CATPREVWTEAFF.